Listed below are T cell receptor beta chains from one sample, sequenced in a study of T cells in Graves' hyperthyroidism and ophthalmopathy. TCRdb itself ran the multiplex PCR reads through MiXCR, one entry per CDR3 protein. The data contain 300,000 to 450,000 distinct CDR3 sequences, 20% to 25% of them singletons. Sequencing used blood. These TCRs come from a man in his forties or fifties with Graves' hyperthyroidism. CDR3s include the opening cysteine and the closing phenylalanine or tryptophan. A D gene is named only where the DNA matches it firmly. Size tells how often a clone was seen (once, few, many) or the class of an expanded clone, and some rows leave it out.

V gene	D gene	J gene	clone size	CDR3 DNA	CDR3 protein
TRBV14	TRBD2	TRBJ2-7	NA	TGTGCCAGCAGCCAGTATAGCGGGAGTATCTACGAGCAGTACTTC	CASSQYSGSIYEQYF
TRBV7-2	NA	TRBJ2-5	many	TGTGCCAGCAGCTTTTCACGGCGAGAGACCCAGTACTTC	CASSFSRRETQYF
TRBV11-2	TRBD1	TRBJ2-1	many	TGTGCCAGCAGCCCGAAAGGGGTTAGCAGGGGGTACAATGAGCAGTTCTTC	CASSPKGVSRGYNEQFF
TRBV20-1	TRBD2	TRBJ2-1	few	TGCAGTGCTAGAGATCGTGCGGGAGGGAACTACAATGAGCAGTTCTTC	CSARDRAGGNYNEQFF
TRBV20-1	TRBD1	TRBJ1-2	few	TGCAGTGCTAGAGCACAGGGGCAACATGGCTACACCTTC	CSARAQGQHGYTF
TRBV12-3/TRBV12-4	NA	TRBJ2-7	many	TGTGCCAGCGGACTACGGGAACAGGGCGAGCAGTACTTC	CASGLREQGEQYF
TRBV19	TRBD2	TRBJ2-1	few	TGTGCCAGTAGTATAAGGTTAGCGGGAGGGACTGAGCAGTTCTTC	CASSIRLAGGTEQFF
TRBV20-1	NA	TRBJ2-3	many	TGCAGTGCTAGCTCGGGGTCGGGGGATACGCAGTATTTT	CSASSGSGDTQYF
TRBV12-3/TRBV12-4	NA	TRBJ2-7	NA	TGTGCCAGCGCCGGTCCTTCCAGCTCCTACGAGCAGTACTTC	CASAGPSSSYEQYF
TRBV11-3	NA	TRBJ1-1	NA	TGTGCCAGCAGCGTAGAAATGAACACTGAAGCTTTCTTT	CASSVEMNTEAFF
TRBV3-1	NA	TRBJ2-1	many	TGTGCCAGCAGCCAAGAGGTTTACAATGAGCAGTTCTTC	CASSQEVYNEQFF
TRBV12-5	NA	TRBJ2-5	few	TGTGCTAGTGGTCCCCCCGGGGGGCCCACATTTACCGAGACCCAGTACTTC	CASGPPGGPTFTETQYF
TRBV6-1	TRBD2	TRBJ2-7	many	TGTGCCAGCAGTTGGCCCCGGACTAGCGGGAGGGCCAGGTTAGGCGAGCAGTACTTC	CASSWPRTSGRARLGEQYF
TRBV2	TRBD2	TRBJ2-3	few	TGTGCCAGCAGTGTGAAAGCGGGAGGAACAGATACGCAGTATTTT	CASSVKAGGTDTQYF
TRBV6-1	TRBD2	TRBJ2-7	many	TGTGCCAGCAGTCATACGGGACTAGCGAAAACCTACGAGCAGTACTTC	CASSHTGLAKTYEQYF
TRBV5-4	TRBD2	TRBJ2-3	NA	TGTGCCAGCAGCTTCATAGCGGGAGGGGCAGATACGCAGTATTTT	CASSFIAGGADTQYF
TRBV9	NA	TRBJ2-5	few	TGTGCCAGCAGCCGTGGGCTAGCCCTGTCGGAGACCCAGTACTTC	CASSRGLALSETQYF
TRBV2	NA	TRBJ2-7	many	TGTGCCAGCAGTGACGCCGGGGGCATCTCCTACGAGCAGTACTTC	CASSDAGGISYEQYF
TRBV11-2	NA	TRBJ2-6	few	TGTGCCAGCAGCAAGAACAGCGACTCTGGGGCCAACGTCCTGACTTTC	CASSKNSDSGANVLTF
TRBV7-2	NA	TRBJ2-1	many	TGTGCCAGCAGCTTGAGGGGGGGCGAGCAGTTCTTC	CASSLRGGEQFF
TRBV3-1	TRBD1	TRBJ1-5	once	TGTGCCAGCAGCCACGGGGCAGGGGGCCGGCAGCCCCAGCATTTT	CASSHGAGGRQPQHF
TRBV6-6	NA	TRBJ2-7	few	TGTGCCAGCAGTTACCCTCCGGCGGGGATTTACGAGCAGTACTTC	CASSYPPAGIYEQYF
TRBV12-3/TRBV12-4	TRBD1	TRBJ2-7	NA	TGTGCCAGCCGGGACAGGGGGCACGAGCAGTACTTC	CASRDRGHEQYF
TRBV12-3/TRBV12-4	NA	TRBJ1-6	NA	TGTGCCAGCAGTTTGTGGGGCGTCGATTCACCCCTCCACTTT	CASSLWGVDSPLHF
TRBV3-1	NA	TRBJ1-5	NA	TGTGCCAGCAGCCCGGTTACCTGGACAGTTAGCAATCAGCCCCAGCATTTT	CASSPVTWTVSNQPQHF
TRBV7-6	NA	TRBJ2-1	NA	TGTGCCAGCAGCGTCCAGACTCGGGCCAATGAGCAGTTCTTC	CASSVQTRANEQFF
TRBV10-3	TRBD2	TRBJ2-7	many	TGTGCCATCACTCCGAGCCCTGGACTAGCGGGAGTTGAGCAGTACTTC	CAITPSPGLAGVEQYF
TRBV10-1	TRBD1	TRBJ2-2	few	TGCGCCACCCAGGGACAGCCCGGCGGGGAGCTGTTTTTT	CATQGQPGGELFF
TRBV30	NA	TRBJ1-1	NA	TGTGCCTGGAGCGGAGAACAGAACACTGAAGCTTTCTTT	CAWSGEQNTEAFF
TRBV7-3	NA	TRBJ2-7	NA	TGTGCCAGCAGCTTAACCCACCGTGACGAGCAGTACTTC	CASSLTHRDEQYF
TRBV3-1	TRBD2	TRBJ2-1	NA	TGTGCCAGCAGCCAAGGAGGACTAGCGGGAGATCCTCCGTTCTTC	CASSQGGLAGDPPFF
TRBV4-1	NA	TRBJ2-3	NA	TGCGCCAGCAGCCAAGATGGCTGGTCCACAGATACGCAGTATTTT	CASSQDGWSTDTQYF
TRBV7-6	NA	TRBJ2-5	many	TGTGCCAGCAGCTTAGCCGGAACCGAACAAGAGACCCAGTACTTC	CASSLAGTEQETQYF
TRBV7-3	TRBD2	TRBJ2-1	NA	TGTGCCAGCAGCGTTGAGCCTAGCGGGCGATACAATGAGCAGTTCTTC	CASSVEPSGRYNEQFF
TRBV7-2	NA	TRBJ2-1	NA	TGTGCCAGCAGCCTAGGGAGACCCCTCAATGAGCAGTTCTTC	CASSLGRPLNEQFF
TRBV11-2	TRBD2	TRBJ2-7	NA	TGTGCCAGCAGCTTTAGCGGGAGTAGCCTTAAATTGTACGAGCAGTACTTC	CASSFSGSSLKLYEQYF
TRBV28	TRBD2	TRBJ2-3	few	TGTGCCAGCAGCCCCGCGGGGGTCGCAGATACGCAGTATTTT	CASSPAGVADTQYF
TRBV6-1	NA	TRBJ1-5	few	TGTGCCAGCGGGGGCGTCGGGCAGCCCCAGCATTTT	CASGGVGQPQHF
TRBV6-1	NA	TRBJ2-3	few	TGTGCCAGCAGTACCTCCCTAGTGGGGACAGATACGCAGTATTTT	CASSTSLVGTDTQYF
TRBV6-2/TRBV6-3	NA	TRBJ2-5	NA	TGTGCCAGCAGCCCAACTAGCCGGGTTGCGTACTTC	CASSPTSRVAYF
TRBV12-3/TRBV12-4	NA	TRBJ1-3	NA	TGTGCCAGCAGTTTAAAAGGGGCAGGGATCTCTGGAAACACCATATATTTT	CASSLKGAGISGNTIYF
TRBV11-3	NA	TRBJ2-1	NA	TGTGCCAGCAGCTTACGCCAGGTTACGGGTGAGCAGTTCTTC	CASSLRQVTGEQFF
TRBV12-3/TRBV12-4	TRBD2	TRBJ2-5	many	TGTGCCAGCGGGGGCCTAGCGGGAGGGGAGACCCAGTACTTC	CASGGLAGGETQYF
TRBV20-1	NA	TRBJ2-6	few	TGCAGTGCTAGATCCGTCTCTGGGGCCAACGTCCTGACTTTC	CSARSVSGANVLTF
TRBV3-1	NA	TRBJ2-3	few	TGTGCCAGCAGCCAAGATCTGGGAGCTGGGTCTAGCACAGATACGCAGTATTTT	CASSQDLGAGSSTDTQYF
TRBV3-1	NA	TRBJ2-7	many	TGTGCCAGCAGCCGCCGGTCCTCCGGGACCTACGAGCAGTACTTC	CASSRRSSGTYEQYF
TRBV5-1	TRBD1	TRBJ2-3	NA	TGCGCCAGCAGCGCCCTGCCAGGGGGCGCAAGGGATACGCAGTATTTT	CASSALPGGARDTQYF
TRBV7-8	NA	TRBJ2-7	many	TGTGCCACCTCTTTTGACTCAACCTACGAGCAGTACTTC	CATSFDSTYEQYF
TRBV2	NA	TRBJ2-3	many	TGTGCCAGCAGTAAGACGATTGGACAGTTAGATACGCAGTATTTT	CASSKTIGQLDTQYF